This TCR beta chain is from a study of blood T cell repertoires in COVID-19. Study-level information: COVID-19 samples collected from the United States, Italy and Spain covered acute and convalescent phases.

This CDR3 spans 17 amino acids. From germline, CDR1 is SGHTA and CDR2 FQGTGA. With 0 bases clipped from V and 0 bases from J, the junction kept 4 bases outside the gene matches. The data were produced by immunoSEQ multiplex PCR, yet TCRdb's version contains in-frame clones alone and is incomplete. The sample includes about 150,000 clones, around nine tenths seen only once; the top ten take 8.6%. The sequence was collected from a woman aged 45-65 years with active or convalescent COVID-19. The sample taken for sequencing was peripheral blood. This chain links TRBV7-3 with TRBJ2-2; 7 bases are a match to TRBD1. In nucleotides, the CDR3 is TGTGCCAGCAGCTTAACCCGACAGGGCGCGAACACCGGGGAGCTGTTTTTT. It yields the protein CASSLTRQGANTGELFF.